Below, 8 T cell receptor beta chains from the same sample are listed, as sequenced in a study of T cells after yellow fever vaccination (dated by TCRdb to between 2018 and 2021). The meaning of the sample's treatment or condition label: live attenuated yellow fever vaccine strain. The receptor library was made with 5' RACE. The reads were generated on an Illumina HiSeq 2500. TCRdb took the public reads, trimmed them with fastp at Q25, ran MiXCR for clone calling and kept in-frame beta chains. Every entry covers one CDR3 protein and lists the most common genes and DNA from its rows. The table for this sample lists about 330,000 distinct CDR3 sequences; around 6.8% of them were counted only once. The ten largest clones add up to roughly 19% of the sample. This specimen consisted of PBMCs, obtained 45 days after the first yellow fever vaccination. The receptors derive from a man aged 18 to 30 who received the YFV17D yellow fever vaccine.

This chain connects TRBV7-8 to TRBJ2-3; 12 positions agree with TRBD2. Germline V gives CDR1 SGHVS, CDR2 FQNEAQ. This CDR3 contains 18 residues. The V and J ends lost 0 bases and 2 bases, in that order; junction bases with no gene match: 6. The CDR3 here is CASSLALLAGGYTDTQYF. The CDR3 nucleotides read TGTGCCAGCAGCTTAGCCCTTCTAGCGGGGGGGTACACAGATACGCAGTATTTT.

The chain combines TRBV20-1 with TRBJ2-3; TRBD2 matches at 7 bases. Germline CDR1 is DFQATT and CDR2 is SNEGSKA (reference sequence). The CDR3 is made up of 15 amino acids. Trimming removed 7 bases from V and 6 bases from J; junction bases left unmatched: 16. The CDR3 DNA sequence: TGCAGTGTCCCACGGGCGGGGGTTGGGGGTGATACGCAGTATTTT. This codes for CSVPRAGVGGDTQYF.

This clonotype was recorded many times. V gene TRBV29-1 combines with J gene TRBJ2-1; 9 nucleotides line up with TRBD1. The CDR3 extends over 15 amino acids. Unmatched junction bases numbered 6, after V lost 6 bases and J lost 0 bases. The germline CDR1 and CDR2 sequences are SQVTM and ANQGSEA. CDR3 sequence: CSVPRDRVSYNEQFF. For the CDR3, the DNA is TGCAGCGTGCCCCGGGACAGGGTCTCCTACAATGAGCAGTTCTTC.

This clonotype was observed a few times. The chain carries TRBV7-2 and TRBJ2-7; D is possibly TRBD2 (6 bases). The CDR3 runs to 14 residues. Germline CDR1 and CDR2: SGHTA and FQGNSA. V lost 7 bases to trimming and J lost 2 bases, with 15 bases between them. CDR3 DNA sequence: TGTGCCAGCACCAGGGACTCCGGGGCCTACGAGCAGTACTTC. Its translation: CASTRDSGAYEQYF. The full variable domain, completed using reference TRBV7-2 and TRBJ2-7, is GAGVSQSPSNKVTEKGKDVELRCDPISGHTALYWYRQSLGQGLEFLIYFQGNSAPDKSGLPSDRFSAERTGGSVSTLTIQRTQQEDSAVYLCASTRDSGAYEQYFGPGTRLTVT.

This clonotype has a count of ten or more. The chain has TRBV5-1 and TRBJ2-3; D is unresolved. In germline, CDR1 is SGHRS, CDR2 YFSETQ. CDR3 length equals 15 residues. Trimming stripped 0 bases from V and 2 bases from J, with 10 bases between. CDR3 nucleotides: TGCGCCAGCAGCTTGGCTCCAGGAGCCACAGATACGCAGTATTTT. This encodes CASSLAPGATDTQYF.

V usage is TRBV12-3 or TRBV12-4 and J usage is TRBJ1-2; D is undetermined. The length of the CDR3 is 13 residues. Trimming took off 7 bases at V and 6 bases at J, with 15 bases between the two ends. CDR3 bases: TGTGCCAGCACCTACCCAGCTTCTCATGGCTACACCTTC. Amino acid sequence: CASTYPASHGYTF.

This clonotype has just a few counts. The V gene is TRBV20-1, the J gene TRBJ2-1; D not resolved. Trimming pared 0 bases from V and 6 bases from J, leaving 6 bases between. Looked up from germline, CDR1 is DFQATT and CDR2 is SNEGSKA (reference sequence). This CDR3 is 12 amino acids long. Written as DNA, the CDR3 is TGCAGTGCTAGAGATCTGGTCAATGAGCAGTTCTTC. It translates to CSARDLVNEQFF.

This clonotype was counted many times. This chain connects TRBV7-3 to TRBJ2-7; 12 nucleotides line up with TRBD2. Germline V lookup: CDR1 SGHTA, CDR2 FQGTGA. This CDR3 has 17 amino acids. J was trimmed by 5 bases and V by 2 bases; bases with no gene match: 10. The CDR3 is CASSLDLALAGGNEQYF. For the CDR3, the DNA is TGTGCCAGCAGCTTAGATTTGGCGCTAGCGGGGGGGAACGAGCAGTACTTC.